The present entry profiles one TCR beta chain with its context. Some clones are missing from TCRdb's copy, which holds only in-frame ones; the method was immunoSEQ multiplex PCR. The sample lists around 46,000 clones, 70% to 85% occurring once. These data are taken from a study of blood T cell repertoires in COVID-19. Background on the study: Acute and convalescent COVID-19 samples came from the United States, Italy and Spain.

Sequenced sample: peripheral blood. This receptor was taken from a human donor in a cohort sampled during active COVID-19.

CDR3 sequence reads: CASSGSGLASQETQYF. The CDR3 DNA is TGTGCCAGCAGCGGATCGGGACTAGCAAGCCAAGAGACCCAGTACTTC. The V gene is TRBV7-6, the J gene TRBJ2-5; 9 bases align to TRBD2. This CDR3 has 16 amino acids. V shed 5 bases and J 1 base; nucleotides not matched to a gene: 8. The germline V gene has CDR1 SGHVS and CDR2 FNYEAQ.